A selection of T cell receptor beta chains follows, all from one sample in a study of post-analysis software for immune sequencing data. TCRdb re-called the PCR reads with MiXCR, one entry per CDR3 protein. The sample yields about 380,000 distinct CDR3 sequences, about a third seen once. Sample: blood. Receptor source: a girl aged 10 to 17 with multiple sclerosis. Both conserved end residues are part of each CDR3. Fields, in order: V gene, J gene, D gene, clone size, CDR3 protein, CDR3 DNA. D genes are given only for firm matches. Some rows mark clone size as missing; the rest say once, few, many or name a class of expanded clone.

v_call: TRBV6-5; j_call: TRBJ1-6; d_call: TRBD1; clone_size: NA; cdr3_aa: CASRPGQGRSPLHF; cdr3_nt: TGTGCCAGCAGACCCGGACAGGGCCGATCACCCCTCCACTTT
v_call: TRBV5-1; j_call: TRBJ2-1; d_call: TRBD2; clone_size: NA; cdr3_aa: CASALAGGDEQFF; cdr3_nt: TGCGCCAGCGCGTTGGCGGGGGGGGATGAGCAGTTCTTC
v_call: TRBV6-5; j_call: TRBJ2-2; d_call: NA; clone_size: NA; cdr3_aa: CASSPIWGMNTGELFF; cdr3_nt: TGTGCCAGCTCCCCTATTTGGGGGATGAACACCGGGGAGCTGTTTTTT
v_call: TRBV28; j_call: TRBJ1-6; d_call: NA; clone_size: NA; cdr3_aa: CASSKKHRTNSPLHF; cdr3_nt: TGTGCCAGCAGCAAGAAGCACAGGACTAATTCACCCCTCCACTTT
v_call: TRBV11-2; j_call: TRBJ2-1; d_call: NA; clone_size: NA; cdr3_aa: CASSLGSQLNYNEQFF; cdr3_nt: TGTGCCAGCAGCTTAGGCTCCCAACTAAACTACAATGAGCAGTTCTTC
v_call: TRBV12-3/TRBV12-4; j_call: TRBJ2-1; d_call: TRBD2; clone_size: few; cdr3_aa: CASSLLADGEQFF; cdr3_nt: TGTGCCAGCAGTTTACTAGCGGATGGTGAGCAGTTCTTC
v_call: TRBV11-2; j_call: TRBJ1-2; d_call: NA; clone_size: few; cdr3_aa: CASSLSTEGIGGYTF; cdr3_nt: TGTGCCAGCAGCTTATCAACGGAGGGGATCGGTGGCTACACCTTC
v_call: TRBV7-9; j_call: TRBJ2-7; d_call: NA; clone_size: NA; cdr3_aa: CASSLWGQYEQYF; cdr3_nt: TGTGCCAGCAGCTTGTGGGGGCAATACGAGCAGTACTTC
v_call: TRBV7-6; j_call: TRBJ2-7; d_call: NA; clone_size: NA; cdr3_aa: CASSRGGPSYEQYF; cdr3_nt: TGTGCCAGCAGCAGGGGGGGGCCTTCCTACGAGCAGTACTTC
v_call: TRBV6-2/TRBV6-3; j_call: TRBJ2-1; d_call: NA; clone_size: few; cdr3_aa: CASTNRGNGVQFF; cdr3_nt: TGTGCCAGCACTAATAGGGGGAACGGGGTGCAGTTCTTC
v_call: TRBV13; j_call: TRBJ1-6; d_call: NA; clone_size: NA; cdr3_aa: CASSLGAGFSPLHF; cdr3_nt: TGTGCCAGCAGCTTAGGCGCAGGTTTTTCACCCCTCCACTTT
v_call: TRBV5-1; j_call: TRBJ2-5; d_call: TRBD2; clone_size: NA; cdr3_aa: CASSWTLAGGLIQETQYF; cdr3_nt: TGCGCCAGCAGCTGGACGTTAGCGGGGGGTCTAATCCAAGAGACCCAGTACTTC
v_call: TRBV5-5; j_call: TRBJ2-3; d_call: NA; clone_size: NA; cdr3_aa: CASSLNPYTDTQYF; cdr3_nt: TGTGCCAGCAGCTTAAACCCCTACACAGATACGCAGTATTTT
v_call: TRBV24-1; j_call: TRBJ2-3; d_call: NA; clone_size: few; cdr3_aa: CATSDPTSPSTDTQYF; cdr3_nt: TGTGCCACCAGTGATCCCACATCGCCCTCCACAGATACGCAGTATTTT
v_call: TRBV6-5; j_call: TRBJ2-1; d_call: NA; clone_size: few; cdr3_aa: CASSSSLGLYPYNEQFF; cdr3_nt: TGTGCCAGCAGTTCTTCCCTAGGGCTTTACCCCTACAATGAGCAGTTCTTC
v_call: TRBV28; j_call: TRBJ1-1; d_call: NA; clone_size: NA; cdr3_aa: CASSDAQGGEAFF; cdr3_nt: TGTGCCAGCAGTGACGCGCAGGGTGGTGAAGCTTTCTTT
v_call: TRBV6-5; j_call: TRBJ2-3; d_call: NA; clone_size: few; cdr3_aa: CASSYSVGDTQYF; cdr3_nt: TGTGCCAGCAGTTACTCAGTGGGAGATACGCAGTATTTT
v_call: TRBV5-4; j_call: TRBJ2-3; d_call: TRBD2; clone_size: NA; cdr3_aa: CASSSRTSGGDTRYF; cdr3_nt: TGTGCCAGCAGCTCCCGGACTAGCGGGGGAGATACGCGGTATTTT
v_call: TRBV29-1; j_call: TRBJ1-2; d_call: NA; clone_size: few; cdr3_aa: CSVQGNGYTF; cdr3_nt: TGCAGCGTACAGGGTAATGGCTACACCTTC
v_call: TRBV5-1; j_call: TRBJ2-5; d_call: TRBD2; clone_size: few; cdr3_aa: CASSLATSVETQYF; cdr3_nt: TGCGCCAGCAGCTTGGCGACTAGCGTAGAGACCCAGTACTTC
v_call: TRBV5-5; j_call: TRBJ1-2; d_call: NA; clone_size: few; cdr3_aa: CASSSNPGSNYGYTF; cdr3_nt: TGTGCCAGCAGCTCGAACCCGGGGTCTAACTATGGCTACACCTTC
v_call: TRBV7-2; j_call: TRBJ1-2; d_call: TRBD1; clone_size: many; cdr3_aa: CASSIDRGGYTF; cdr3_nt: TGTGCCAGCAGCATAGACAGGGGTGGCTACACCTTC
v_call: TRBV5-4; j_call: TRBJ2-5; d_call: NA; clone_size: NA; cdr3_aa: CASSRRGAGRFQETQYF; cdr3_nt: TGTGCCAGCAGCCGGAGGGGGGCAGGACGGTTCCAAGAGACCCAGTACTTC
v_call: TRBV3-1; j_call: TRBJ1-2; d_call: NA; clone_size: few; cdr3_aa: CASSHGGAVNYGYTF; cdr3_nt: TGTGCCAGCAGCCACGGAGGGGCAGTAAACTATGGCTACACCTTC
v_call: TRBV12-3/TRBV12-4; j_call: TRBJ2-3; d_call: TRBD2; clone_size: NA; cdr3_aa: CASTRGGPPDTQYF; cdr3_nt: TGTGCCAGCACCCGCGGGGGACCCCCAGATACGCAGTATTTT
v_call: TRBV11-2; j_call: TRBJ1-6; d_call: NA; clone_size: few; cdr3_aa: CASSLGSPLHF; cdr3_nt: TGTGCCAGCAGCTTAGGTTCACCCCTCCACTTT
v_call: TRBV4-2; j_call: TRBJ2-4; d_call: TRBD2; clone_size: many; cdr3_aa: CASSQGTSGGAIGAKNIQYF; cdr3_nt: TGTGCCAGCAGCCAAGGGACTAGCGGGGGGGCTATAGGGGCCAAAAACATTCAGTACTTC
v_call: TRBV6-5; j_call: TRBJ2-5; d_call: NA; clone_size: NA; cdr3_aa: CASSYSLAPQGFQETQYF; cdr3_nt: TGTGCCAGCAGTTACTCCCTAGCGCCCCAGGGGTTCCAAGAGACCCAGTACTTC
v_call: TRBV12-3/TRBV12-4; j_call: TRBJ2-1; d_call: NA; clone_size: NA; cdr3_aa: CASSLGVGLGDEQFF; cdr3_nt: TGTGCCAGCAGTTTAGGGGTCGGGCTGGGCGATGAGCAGTTCTTC
v_call: TRBV6-6; j_call: TRBJ2-2; d_call: NA; clone_size: NA; cdr3_aa: CASSSWLGGDGPGELFF; cdr3_nt: TGCGCCAGCAGTTCTTGGCTGGGCGGGGATGGACCCGGGGAGCTGTTTTTT
v_call: TRBV10-3; j_call: TRBJ2-7; d_call: NA; clone_size: NA; cdr3_aa: CAISDSNSYEQYF; cdr3_nt: TGTGCCATCAGTGACAGTAACTCCTACGAGCAGTACTTC
v_call: TRBV12-3/TRBV12-4; j_call: TRBJ1-5; d_call: TRBD1; clone_size: NA; cdr3_aa: CASSFGAMRGRSNRPQHF; cdr3_nt: TGTGCCAGCAGTTTTGGGGCTATGAGGGGGCGAAGCAATCGGCCCCAGCATTTT
v_call: TRBV7-9; j_call: TRBJ1-1; d_call: NA; clone_size: NA; cdr3_aa: CASSTRRGGEAEAFF; cdr3_nt: TGTGCCAGCAGCACCCGACGCGGGGGGGAGGCTGAAGCTTTCTTT
v_call: TRBV29-1; j_call: TRBJ2-1; d_call: TRBD2; clone_size: NA; cdr3_aa: CSVEDPTSGEPDNEQFF; cdr3_nt: TGCAGCGTTGAAGATCCGACTAGCGGGGAACCAGACAATGAGCAGTTCTTC
v_call: TRBV7-9; j_call: TRBJ1-2; d_call: NA; clone_size: NA; cdr3_aa: CASSLDTVYDYGYTF; cdr3_nt: TGTGCCAGCAGCCTCGATACAGTATACGACTATGGCTACACCTTC
v_call: TRBV12-3/TRBV12-4; j_call: TRBJ2-5; d_call: TRBD2; clone_size: few; cdr3_aa: CASRGTSGGAKTQYF; cdr3_nt: TGTGCCAGCAGAGGGACTAGCGGGGGGGCAAAGACCCAGTACTTC
v_call: TRBV15; j_call: TRBJ1-4; d_call: NA; clone_size: few; cdr3_aa: CATSRGEGSTNEKLFF; cdr3_nt: TGTGCCACCAGCAGAGGGGAAGGGTCAACTAATGAAAAACTGTTTTTT
v_call: TRBV12-3/TRBV12-4; j_call: TRBJ2-1; d_call: TRBD2; clone_size: NA; cdr3_aa: CASSLGRGGWREQFF; cdr3_nt: TGTGCCAGCAGTTTAGGGCGGGGGGGCTGGCGTGAGCAGTTCTTC